The rows below give T cell receptor beta chains drawn from one sample of a study of OX40 agonist ivuxolimab in advanced cancers. Sequencing used immunoSEQ multiplex PCR; TCRdb keeps in-frame clones, though not all of them. The sample has about 45,000 clones, roughly 82% seen once; the top ten hold more than 2%. The input for sequencing was CD4+ or CD8+ T cells sorted from blood, taken in a trial of the OX40 agonist ivuxolimab. These receptors were taken from an adult with an advanced solid tumor such as melanoma, head and neck, liver or kidney cancer. Both conserved end residues are part of each CDR3. A D gene is named only where the DNA matches it firmly. Clone size is not always given. Where it is, it says once, few, many or a class for expanded clones.

TRBJ1-2,TRBV9,.,once,TGTGCCAGCAGCGTAGGGGATAGGGATGGCTACACCTTC,CASSVGDRDGYTF
TRBJ1-2,TRBV6-1,TRBD1,once,TGTGCCAGCAGCGCCCCGACAGGGGGCGCCGGAATTTACACCTTC,CASSAPTGGAGIYTF
TRBJ1-6,TRBV5-1,.,.,TGCGCCAGCAGGGGGATGGATGATTCACCCCTCCACTTT,CASRGMDDSPLHF
TRBJ2-6,TRBV30,.,once,TGTGCCTGGAGCGCCGGACTGGTACACTCTGGGGCCAACGTCCTGACTTTC,CAWSAGLVHSGANVLTF
TRBJ2-5,TRBV25-1,TRBD1,few,TGTGCCAGCAGTGCCTTCGGGACAGGGTCGCGGGAGACCCAGTACTTC,CASSAFGTGSRETQYF
TRBJ1-5,TRBV6-6,TRBD1,.,TGTGCCAGCAGTACCCGACAGGGGAATCAGCCCCAGCATTTT,CASSTRQGNQPQHF
TRBJ2-3,TRBV11-2,TRBD2,.,TGTGCCAGCAGCTTAGACGGAGCGGGGGGAGATACGCAGTATTTT,CASSLDGAGGDTQYF
TRBJ1-6,TRBV5-6,.,few,TGTGCCAGCAGCTTCTTGGGACTCTATAATTCACCCCTCCACTTT,CASSFLGLYNSPLHF
TRBJ2-7,TRBV6-6,TRBD1,medium-sized,TGTGCCAGCAACCGCGGGACAGGGCAATACGAGCAGTACTTC,CASNRGTGQYEQYF
TRBJ2-1,TRBV18,.,.,TGTGCCAGCTCACCACGAACCGGTGGCAGTTCCTATGAGCAGTTCTTC,CASSPRTGGSSYEQFF
TRBJ1-2,TRBV18,.,.,TGTGCCAGTGGAACCCAGGGAGAAGAGGGCTACACCTTC,CASGTQGEEGYTF
TRBJ1-1,TRBV19,.,.,TGTGCCAGTAGTATAGATAACCCCGGGGTGGACACTGAAGCTTTCTTT,CASSIDNPGVDTEAFF
TRBJ2-1,TRBV28,TRBD1,.,TGTGCCGGTCAGGGGGCAAGCTACAATGAGCAGTTCTTC,CAGQGASYNEQFF
TRBJ1-2,TRBV28,.,.,TGTGCCAGCAGGGAAGGGGGGAACTATGGCTACACCTTC,CASREGGNYGYTF
TRBJ1-1,TRBV9,TRBD1,.,TGTGCCAGCAGCGTATCAGGGGGCGCTTTTGCGGCTGAAGCTTTCTTT,CASSVSGGAFAAEAFF
TRBJ2-7,TRBV10-3,TRBD1,.,TGTGCCATCAGTGACGGGACAGGGGTCTACGAGCAGTACTTC,CAISDGTGVYEQYF
TRBJ2-2,TRBV25-1,.,.,TGTGCCAGCAGTGAGTGGGCCGCGAGTGCCGGGGAGCTGTTTTTT,CASSEWAASAGELFF
TRBJ2-5,TRBV10-3,.,.,TGTGCCATCAGTGAGACCCAGGGCTGGGGACAAGAGACCCAGTACTTC,CAISETQGWGQETQYF
TRBJ2-2,TRBV5-1,.,once,TGCGCCAGCAGCTCACGGGGGGCGACCGGGGAGCTGTTTTTT,CASSSRGATGELFF
TRBJ1-2,TRBV6-1,.,.,TGTGCCAGCAGTGAAAACGTGGGGGGCTACACCTTC,CASSENVGGYTF
TRBJ2-7,TRBV2,.,.,TGTGCCAGGGGGGGCATGGGATCGTACGAGCAGTACTTC,CARGGMGSYEQYF
TRBJ2-1,TRBV7-3,TRBD1,.,TGTGCCAGCAGCCCAACAGGGGGCGGCCCCAATGAGCAGTTCTTC,CASSPTGGGPNEQFF
TRBJ2-3,TRBV15,TRBD1,.,TGTGCCACCAGCAGAGAGACAGGGGGGACAGATACGCAGTATTTT,CATSRETGGTDTQYF
TRBJ2-3,TRBV10-3,TRBD2,once,TGTGCCATCAGTGTAGGACTAGCGGGAGGGGTCACAGATACGCAGTATTTT,CAISVGLAGGVTDTQYF
TRBJ1-5,TRBV4-2,.,.,TGTGCCAGCAGCCAAGAGGCGACAGGCAGCAATCAGCCCCAGCATTTT,CASSQEATGSNQPQHF
TRBJ2-1,TRBV2,.,.,TGTGCCAGCAGTGAATTACGCACGGAGCAGTTCTTC,CASSELRTEQFF
TRBJ2-2,TRBV2,TRBD1,.,TGTGCCAGCAGCTACACAGGGGTCCGGGAGCTGTTTTTT,CASSYTGVRELFF
TRBJ2-2,TRBV5-6,TRBD1,.,TGTGCCAGCAGCTTGGTTTGGGTTGGCAGGGGGCAGACCGGGGAGCTGTTTTTT,CASSLVWVGRGQTGELFF
TRBJ1-3,TRBV28,.,.,TGTGCCAGCACCTTGACAGTAGTAGGCACCATATATTTT,CASTLTVVGTIYF
TRBJ2-7,TRBV28,TRBD2,.,TGTGCCAGCAGTTCCCCCCCGGGGGGATACTACGAGCAGTACTTC,CASSSPPGGYYEQYF
TRBJ2-1,TRBV11-2,.,.,TGTGCCAGCAGCTTTGGCGGATATAGGACAGAGCGGGTTGAGCAGTTCTTC,CASSFGGYRTERVEQFF
TRBJ1-5,TRBV7-2,TRBD1,.,TGTGCCAGCAGCTTCGTGACAGGGGGAGGAACTCCGCATTTT,CASSFVTGGGTPHF
TRBJ1-1,TRBV29-1,.,once,TGCAGCGTTGATATGTGGGGGGGAACTGAAGCTTTCTTT,CSVDMWGGTEAFF